This T cell receptor (beta chain) was obtained from a study of beta chain features in type 1 diabetes. Regarding the study as a whole: Type 1 diabetes patients had moderately but significantly shorter TCRB CDR3s in all four CD4+ subsets.

Germline CDR1 ENHRY, CDR2 SYGVKD. The CDR3 is made up of 14 amino acids. V gave up 5 bases and J gave up 4 bases; unmatched junction bases: 4. Reverse transcription of all isolated RNA meant that expressed TCRB transcripts were sequenced. The repertoire was sequenced with immunoSEQ multiplex PCR; TCRdb's copy has only in-frame clones and lacks some. The sample has approximately 270,000 clones, 14% seen once; the top ten hold around 0.016%. A few counts support this clone. The antigen is unknown. This clonotype was sampled from a man aged 30 to 39 with type 1 diabetes. The sequencing input was naive CD4+ T cells from blood. The V gene is TRBV10-3, the J gene TRBJ2-1; TRBD2 matches 8 bases. This chain's CDR3 is CAISPTSGYNEQFF. CDR3 in DNA: TGTGCCATCAGTCCAACTAGCGGATACAATGAGCAGTTCTTC.